Below are 32 T cell receptor beta chains sequenced from a single sample in a study of blood T cell repertoires in COVID-19. Assay used: immunoSEQ multiplex PCR; TCRdb lists only in-frame clones, some missing. The sample comprises about 97,000 clones, roughly nine tenths of which are singletons, and less than 2% rests with the top ten. The specimen sequenced was peripheral blood. These receptors originate from a man aged 55-75 years with acute or convalescent COVID-19.

This chain uses TRBV6-6 with TRBJ1-1, with 10 positions matching TRBD1. Trimming at V came to 9 bases and at J to 11 bases, leaving 12 bases not matched to a gene. Germline V gene data show CDR1 as MNHNY and CDR2 as SVGAGI (reference sequence). This CDR3 has 13 residues. This CDR3 reads CARGGQGIVGAFF. Written as DNA, the CDR3 is TGTGCCAGAGGGGGACAGGGGATTGTCGGGGCTTTCTTT.

The chain uses TRBV2 and TRBJ1-1; D is perhaps TRBD1 (6 bases). The germline V and J ends were trimmed by 4 bases and 3 bases, with 9 bases remaining between them. Per germline, CDR1 SNHLY and CDR2 FYNNEI. This CDR3 spans 13 amino acids. CDR3 nucleotide sequence: TGTGCCAGCAGTGTTCGACAGGACACTGAAGCTTTCTTT. This sequence encodes CASSVRQDTEAFF.

The chain links TRBV18 to TRBJ1-1, with D possibly TRBD1 on 6 matching bases. Germline V gives CDR1 KGHSH, CDR2 LQKENI. This CDR3 spans 16 amino acids. Trimming pared 2 bases from V and 1 base from J, leaving 14 bases between. The CDR3 reads CASSPYSGAKNTEAFF. CDR3 nucleotide sequence: TGTGCCAGCTCACCATATTCAGGGGCGAAGAACACTGAAGCTTTCTTT. The entire variable domain, with the rest obtained from reference TRBV18 and TRBJ1-1, is as follows: NAGVMQNPRHLVRRRGQEARLRCSPMKGHSHVYWYRQLPEEGLKFMVYLQKENIIDESGMPKERFSAEFPKEGPSILRIQQVVRGDSAAYFCASSPYSGAKNTEAFFGQGTRLTVV.

This chain connects TRBV7-6 to TRBJ2-2, with D perhaps matching TRBD1 (5 bases). The CDR3 has 15 amino acids. V dropped 10 bases and J dropped 3 bases, with 18 bases sitting between them. From germline, CDR1 is SGHVS and CDR2 FNYEAQ. The CDR3 is CATRAGQPHTGELFF. In DNA form, the CDR3 reads TGTGCCACCAGAGCAGGGCAACCGCACACCGGGGAGCTGTTTTTT.

The chain links TRBV6-5 to TRBJ1-1, with D uncertain. The CDR3 has 13 amino acids. V was shortened by 7 bases and J by 4 bases, with 13 bases between the two germline ends. Germline V gives CDR1 MNHEY, CDR2 SVGAGI. The CDR3: CASTAGHVTEAFF. In nucleotides, the CDR3 is TGTGCCAGCACGGCTGGGCACGTCACTGAAGCTTTCTTT.

V gene TRBV7-8 combines with J gene TRBJ1-2; 8 nucleotides agree with TRBD1. The CDR3 spans 15 residues. V shed 1 base and J 2 bases; nucleotides not matched to a gene: 3. From germline, CDR1 is SGHVS and CDR2 FQNEAQ. CDR3 protein: CASSLVGQGNYGYTF. In DNA form, the CDR3 reads TGTGCCAGCAGCTTAGTCGGACAGGGCAACTATGGCTACACCTTC.

The CDR3 here is CASTILGQVYGYTF. DNA of the CDR3: TGTGCCAGCACCATCCTGGGACAGGTCTATGGCTACACCTTC. The chain combines TRBV6-5 with TRBJ1-2; TRBD1 matches 8 bases. The CDR3 extends over 14 amino acids. Germline values: CDR1 MNHEY, CDR2 SVGAGI. V dropped 7 bases and J dropped 4; count of bases not matched to a gene: 8.

This clone was detected once. The rearrangement links TRBV14 to TRBJ1-2; D possibly corresponds to TRBD1 (5 bases). The length of the CDR3 is 15 residues. Germline V gene data show CDR1 as SGHDN and CDR2 as FVKESK. V gave up 3 bases and J gave up 0 bases, with 11 bases separating them. The CDR3 sequence: CASSQSGRANYGYTF. The CDR3 nucleotides read TGTGCCAGCAGCCAGTCCGGCAGGGCTAACTATGGCTACACCTTC.

The chain combines TRBV6-1 with TRBJ1-2; D is unresolved. The V gene lost 1 base and the J gene lost 3 bases, with 12 bases spanning the gap. CDR1 is MNHNS, CDR2 SASEGT, per germline. This CDR3 has 15 residues. The CDR3, as DNA: TGTGCCAGCAGTGAAGAACTCCAGGAGGACTATGGCTACACCTTC. Translated, it gives CASSEELQEDYGYTF.

The J gene is TRBJ1-2, the V gene TRBV21-1. TRBV21-1 corresponds to a pseudogene. The CDR3 loop spans 14 amino acids. CDR3 in DNA: TGTGCCAGCAGCAAGGATCGGGGGGCGCATGGCTACACCTTC. It yields the protein CASSKDRGAHGYTF.

The chain uses TRBV6-6 and TRBJ1-6; 9 nucleotides match TRBD1. The germline V gene has CDR1 MNHNY and CDR2 SVGAGI (reference sequence). With V trimmed by 5 bases and J by 9 bases, 8 bases remained unmatched. The CDR3 covers 15 residues. CDR3: CASSTRTGETSPLHF. The DNA for the CDR3 is TGTGCCAGCAGTACCCGGACAGGGGAAACTTCACCCCTCCACTTT.

V is TRBV4-2 and J is TRBJ1-6; a weak D match, TRBD1 (5 bases). CDR3 length: 16 amino acids. Germline CDR1 is LGHNA and CDR2 is YNFKEQ. Trimming cost V 0 bases and J 5 bases, with 11 bases left between them. CDR3 DNA sequence: TGTGCCAGCAGCCAAGAGGCGGGGGATCATAATTCACCCCTCCACTTT. It yields the protein CASSQEAGDHNSPLHF.

V usage is TRBV30 and J usage is TRBJ2-5, with D possibly matching TRBD1 (5 bases). The V end lost 4 bases, the J end lost 4 bases, and 7 bases lay between the germline ends. The CDR3 runs 11 residues. Per germline, CDR1 GTSNPN and CDR2 SVGIG (reference sequence). CDR3 residues: CAWIGVETQYF. The CDR3 region has the DNA TGTGCCTGGATAGGGGTAGAGACCCAGTACTTC. The variable domain in full, completed from reference TRBV30 and TRBJ2-5, reads SQTIHQWPATLVQPVGSPLSLECTVEGTSNPNLYWYRQAAGRGLQLLFYSVGIGQISSEVPQNLSASRPQDRQFILSSKKLLLSDSGFYLCAWIGVETQYFGPGTRLLVL.

This sequence joins TRBV30 and TRBJ1-2, with 8 bases fitting TRBD1. Germline CDR1 and CDR2: GTSNPN and SVGIG (reference sequence). Unmatched junction bases numbered 1, after V lost 4 bases and J lost 3 bases. This CDR3 region has 12 residues. CDR3 amino acids: CAWNRGDYGYTF. The CDR3 DNA reads TGTGCCTGGAACAGGGGGGACTATGGCTACACCTTC.

V and J are TRBV7-8 and TRBJ2-7, with 9 bases identical to TRBD1. Germline loops: CDR1 SGHVS, CDR2 FQNEAQ. The CDR3 extends over 16 amino acids. Germline trimming cut 3 bases from V and 3 bases from J; bases unmatched to any gene: 9. This chain's CDR3 is CASSFFSLTGGYEQYF. The CDR3, as DNA: TGTGCCAGCAGCTTCTTTTCCTTGACAGGGGGCTACGAGCAGTACTTC.

The rearrangement joins TRBV24-1 to TRBJ1-2; D may be TRBD1 (5 bases). This CDR3 has 13 residues. The germline V and J ends were trimmed by 9 bases and 4 bases, with 14 bases remaining between them. In germline, CDR1 is KGHDR, CDR2 SFDVKD. Here the CDR3 reads CATSTGEGYGYTF. The CDR3 bases are TGTGCCACCTCAACGGGGGAGGGCTATGGCTACACCTTC.

The V gene is TRBV19, the J gene TRBJ1-2, with D maybe TRBD1 (6 bases). The CDR3 length is 15 residues. V was trimmed by 5 bases and J by 0 bases, leaving 13 bases between them. CDR1 is LNHDA, CDR2 SQIVND, per germline (reference sequence). The DNA for the CDR3 is TGTGCCAGTAGTTCAGGGGCAGAAACTAACTATGGCTACACCTTC. It translates to CASSSGAETNYGYTF.

The rearrangement links TRBV6-6 to TRBJ1-1, with TRBD1 matching 11 bases. The germline gives CDR1 MNHNY, CDR2 SVGAGI (reference sequence). This CDR3 has 16 amino acids. V gave up 5 bases and J gave up 0 bases; unmatched junction bases: 5. The CDR3 nucleotides are TGTGCCAGCAGTGCCGGGACAGGGGGACTGAACACTGAAGCTTTCTTT. Its translation is CASSAGTGGLNTEAFF.

This clone was recorded once. The CDR3 loop reads CSAGSALNTGELFF. For the CDR3, the DNA is TGCAGCGCCGGGTCGGCTTTGAACACCGGGGAGCTGTTTTTT. This sequence joins TRBV29-1 and TRBJ2-2; D is ambiguous. Deletions cut 7 bases from V and 1 base from J, with 13 bases between. The CDR3 has 14 amino acids. The V gene's germline CDR1 is SQVTM and CDR2 ANQGSEA.

CDR3 coding DNA: TGTGCCTGGAGTGAAGGGGGCGTCGGGAACACTGAAGCTTTCTTT. It encodes CAWSEGGVGNTEAFF. This rearrangement joins TRBV30 to TRBJ1-1, with TRBD1 identical over 7 bases. Germline V gives CDR1 GTSNPN, CDR2 SVGIG (reference sequence). CDR3 length equals 15 residues. V lost 1 base to trimming and J lost 1 base; unmatched junction nucleotides: 6.

V usage is TRBV3-1 (or the pseudogene TRBV3-2) and J usage is TRBJ1-1; D not certain. The V end was cut by 1 base, the J end by 0 bases, with 12 bases between. Germline V gene lookup returns CDR1 LGHDT and CDR2 YNNKEL (reference sequence). The CDR3 is 16 amino acids. CDR3 residues: CASSQVPFRLNTEAFF. In DNA form, the CDR3 reads TGTGCCAGCAGCCAAGTACCCTTCAGGTTGAACACTGAAGCTTTCTTT.

This chain joins TRBV6-4 and TRBJ1-6; D is perhaps TRBD1 (6 bases). V was cut by 7 bases and J by 6 bases, with 10 bases left in between. Germline V gives CDR1 MRHNA, CDR2 SNTAGT. The CDR3 sequence is 13 residues long. The CDR3: CASKGDINSPLHF. The CDR3 DNA reads TGTGCCAGCAAGGGGGACATTAATTCACCCCTCCACTTT.

The V gene is TRBV11-1, the J gene TRBJ1-2; D ambiguous. Trimming shortened V by 3 bases and J by 7 bases, and 12 bases separated the two germline ends. Germline assignment: CDR1 SGHAT and CDR2 FQDESV (reference sequence). This CDR3 is 13 amino acids long. CDR3: CASSFISSSGYTF. The CDR3 DNA sequence: TGTGCCAGCAGCTTCATTAGTAGTAGTGGCTACACCTTC. Variable domain in full (rest from reference TRBV11-1 and TRBJ1-2): EAEVAQSPRYKITEKSQAVAFWCDPISGHATLYWYRQILGQGPELLVQFQDESVVDDSQLPKDRFSAERLKGVDSTLKIQPAELGDSAMYLCASSFISSSGYTFGSGTRLTVV.

The chain links TRBV9 to TRBJ2-7; tentative D call: TRBD2 (5 bases). Trimming took off 3 bases at V and 4 bases at J, with 11 bases between the two ends. CDR3 length equals 13 residues. Germline V gene lookup returns CDR1 SGDLS and CDR2 YYNGEE. CDR3 in amino acids: CASSAPPGYEQYF. In DNA, the CDR3 is TGTGCCAGCAGCGCTCCCCCGGGGTACGAGCAGTACTTC.

In its sample, this clone was seen a few times. One junction end does not reproduce the germline sequence, and a read error may be involved. The rearrangement links TRBV6-1 to TRBJ2-1; D is uncertain. The CDR3 totals 15 residues. Per the germline V gene, CDR1 is MNHNS and CDR2 is SASEGT. The CDR3: CASREVGGPYNEQFF. As DNA, the CDR3 is TGTGCCAGCAGAGAAGTAGGCGGCCCCTACAATGAGCAGTTCTTC.

The chain has TRBV5-6 and TRBJ1-6, with a tentative D call TRBD1 (5 bases). The CDR3 consists of 17 residues. The V end lost 1 base, the J end lost 8 bases, and 19 bases lay between the germline ends. CDR1 and CDR2 from the germline V gene are SGHDT and YYEEEE. The CDR3 loop is CASSLRQGGRQDSPLHF. In nucleotides, the CDR3 is TGTGCCAGCAGCTTGCGCCAGGGAGGGAGGCAGGATTCACCCCTCCACTTT.

V and J are TRBV10-3 and TRBJ2-7; 12 nucleotides align to TRBD2. Germline CDR1 and CDR2: ENHRY and SYGVKD. The trim removed 4 bases at V and 1 base at J, leaving 14 bases unmatched. This CDR3 is 19 amino acids long. CDR3 coding DNA: TGTGCCATCAGTGGGTCTTGGACTAGCGGGAACATACCTTCCTACGAGCAGTACTTC. Its translation: CAISGSWTSGNIPSYEQYF.

V usage is TRBV6-4 and J usage is TRBJ2-6; TRBD1 might be the D (6 bases). Trimming left V 7 bases short and J 8 bases short, with 12 bases between. Germline assignment: CDR1 MRHNA and CDR2 SNTAGT. This CDR3 has 13 amino acids. The DNA for the CDR3 is TGTGCCAGCAAGGCACAGGGTACCAACGTCCTGACTTTC. Its translation is CASKAQGTNVLTF.

This clone occurred once. This rearrangement joins TRBV5-4 to TRBJ2-1; 8 positions match TRBD1. The CDR3 has 15 residues. Per germline, CDR1 SGHNT and CDR2 YYREEE (reference sequence). V dropped 4 bases and J dropped 4; count of bases not matched to a gene: 7. CDR3 protein: CASSTGQGNYNEQFF. CDR3 sequence (DNA): TGTGCCAGCAGCACCGGACAGGGAAATTACAATGAGCAGTTCTTC.

The chain couples TRBV2 to TRBJ2-1; possible D gene TRBD2, 6 bases. This CDR3 comprises 12 residues. Trimming cost V 6 bases and J 9 bases, with 12 bases left between them. CDR1 and CDR2 (germline): SNHLY, FYNNEI. The CDR3 reads CASRNRGTEQFF. CDR3 in DNA: TGTGCCAGCAGAAACCGGGGGACTGAGCAGTTCTTC.

This clone was detected a few times. The rearrangement links TRBV28 to TRBJ1-2, with D uncertain. The CDR3 sequence is 15 residues long. The germline V gene has CDR1 MDHEN and CDR2 SYDVKM. V lost 2 bases and J lost 2, with 12 bases in between. The CDR3 DNA is TGTGCCAGCAGTTTAGAGGGTCTTTTAAACTATGGCTACACCTTC. Translation: CASSLEGLLNYGYTF.

CDR3 region: CASSQGLLSGNTIYF. For the CDR3, the DNA is TGTGCCAGCAGCCAAGGCCTACTCTCTGGAAACACCATATATTTT. This sequence joins TRBV3-1 (or the pseudogene TRBV3-2) and TRBJ1-3; D is uncertain. The CDR3 has 15 amino acids. CDR1 is LGHDT, CDR2 YNNKEL, per germline (reference sequence). V was clipped by 1 base and J by 0 bases, with 7 bases between them.